The clone carrying this T cell receptor (beta chain) was counted a single time. Its antigen is unknown. This specimen comes from a study of Graves' ophthalmopathy and Graves' hyperthyroidism. Beta-chain TCR CDR3 regions were amplified from RNA transcripts. A first-round RT-PCR used HTBI primers, followed by a second-round multiplex PCR. Using its own MiXCR run on the multiplex PCR reads, TCRdb lists one record per CDR3 protein. Here the sample spans nearly 400,000 distinct CDR3 sequences, about 17% being singletons. This CDR3 comprises 13 residues. Losses at the gene ends were 5 bases for V and 6 bases for J; bases not matched to a gene: 5. Germline V gene lookup returns CDR1 MNHNS and CDR2 SASEGT. Study-level results: Blood was where most expanded thyroid clonotypes above 0.001 frequency also turned up.

The chain uses TRBV6-1 and TRBJ2-7; 9 bases are shared with TRBD2. Sequenced: peripheral blood. The TCR comes from a young woman with Graves' ophthalmopathy. CDR3 nucleotide sequence: TGTGCCAGCAGTACGGGGACTAGCCCCGAGCAGTACTTC. Protein product: CASSTGTSPEQYF.